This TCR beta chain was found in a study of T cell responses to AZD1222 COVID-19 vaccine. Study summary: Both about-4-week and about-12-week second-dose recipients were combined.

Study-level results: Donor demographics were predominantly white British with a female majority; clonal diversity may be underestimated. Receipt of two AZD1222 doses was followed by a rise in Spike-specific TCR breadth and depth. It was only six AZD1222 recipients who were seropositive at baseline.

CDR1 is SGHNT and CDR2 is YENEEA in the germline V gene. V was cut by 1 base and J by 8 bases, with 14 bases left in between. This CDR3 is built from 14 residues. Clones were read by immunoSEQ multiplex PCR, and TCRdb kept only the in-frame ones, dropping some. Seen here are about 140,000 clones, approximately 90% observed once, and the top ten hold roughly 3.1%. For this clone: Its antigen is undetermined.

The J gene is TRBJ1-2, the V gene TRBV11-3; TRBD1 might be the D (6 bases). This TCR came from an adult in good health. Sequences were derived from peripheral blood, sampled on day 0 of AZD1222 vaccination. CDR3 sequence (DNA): TGTGCCAGCAGCTTAGTATCGGGGGCTGAGGGCTACACCTTC. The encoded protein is CASSLVSGAEGYTF.